These 28 T cell receptor beta chains were sequenced from one sample in a study of cytomegalovirus exposure and HLA in healthy donors. In the PCR, 60 Vbeta and 13 Jbeta primers were used. Some clones are missing from TCRdb's copy, which holds only in-frame ones; the method was immunoSEQ multiplex PCR. The data show 200,000 to 300,000 clones, approximately 84% seen once. Source material: PBMCs. The receptors here all came from a girl under 10 years old in good health and CMV-seronegative.

Here the CDR3 reads CASSLIPGNTEAFF. Written as DNA, the CDR3 is TGTGCCAGCAGTTTGATTCCAGGGAACACTGAAGCTTTCTTT. The chain couples TRBV27 to TRBJ1-1; D unclear. V shed 3 bases and J shed 1 base, with 9 bases lying between them. The CDR3 covers 14 residues. Germline-derived CDR1 and CDR2 are MNHEY and SMNVEV (reference sequence).

This sequence joins TRBV4-1 and TRBJ2-2; 9 bases fit TRBD2. The CDR3 is 15 residues long. Germline CDR1 reads MGHRA; CDR2 reads YSYEKL. V was pared by 6 bases and J by 6 bases, with 8 bases of the junction left unmatched. The CDR3 coding sequence is TGCGCCAGCAGACCAGGCGGGGGGGCCTCCGGGGAGCTGTTTTTT. This gives the protein CASRPGGGASGELFF.

The genes are TRBV6-1 and TRBJ2-7, with a possible D match to TRBD2 (5 bases). Per germline, CDR1 MNHNS and CDR2 SASEGT. With 10 bases removed from V and 1 base from J, the gap between germline ends came to 20 bases. This CDR3 comprises 15 residues. The chain's CDR3 is CANSKERAVSYEQYF. As DNA, the CDR3 is TGTGCCAACTCTAAAGAGAGGGCAGTTTCCTACGAGCAGTACTTC.

This sequence joins TRBV6-5 and TRBJ1-5; no reliable D call. Germline V gene data show CDR1 as MNHEY and CDR2 as SVGAGI. The CDR3 length is 14 residues. V shed 2 bases and J shed 6 bases, with 11 bases lying between them. The CDR3 nucleotides are TGTGCCAGCAGTTACGTGGGCGTTACTCAGCCCCAGCATTTT. This translates into CASSYVGVTQPQHF.

This clone was counted a few times. The gene calls are TRBV4-1 and TRBJ2-7, with 9 bases identical to TRBD1. This CDR3 is built from 17 residues. J gave up 1 base and V 4 bases, and 11 bases lay outside the gene matches. The germline V gene has CDR1 MGHRA and CDR2 YSYEKL. The CDR3 region is CASSLLPGTGMSYEQYF. CDR3 sequence (DNA): TGCGCCAGCAGCCTGTTGCCCGGGACAGGGATGTCCTACGAGCAGTACTTC.

The chain uses TRBV6-5 and TRBJ2-5, with 10 nucleotides matching TRBD2. The DNA matches TRBJ2-7 better at its end, which makes the J call doubtful. Germline lookup yields CDR1 MNHEY and CDR2 SVGAGI. The CDR3 totals 15 residues. The CDR3 is CASSYSDSGRYEQYF. DNA for the CDR3: TGTGCCAGCAGTTACTCGGATAGCGGGAGGTACGAGCAGTACTTC.

This chain links TRBV7-2 with TRBJ1-2; D possibly corresponds to TRBD1 (6 bases). Trimming pared 1 base from V and 6 bases from J, leaving 12 bases between. Germline CDR1 reads SGHTA; CDR2 reads FQGNSA. The CDR3 totals 14 residues. The CDR3 spells CASSLGVQGNGYTF. CDR3 DNA: TGTGCCAGCAGCTTAGGGGTACAGGGAAATGGCTACACCTTC.

This clone was detected once. The chain uses TRBV7-2 and TRBJ1-1; 7 nucleotides align to TRBD1. The CDR3 is 15 residues long. Trimming cost V 5 bases and J 0 bases; bases outside gene matches: 6. Germline V lookup: CDR1 SGHTA, CDR2 FQGNSA. CDR3 protein: CASSRDRVMNTEAFF. As DNA, the CDR3 is TGTGCCAGCAGCCGTGACAGGGTGATGAACACTGAAGCTTTCTTT.

V and J are TRBV5-1 and TRBJ1-3; 7 positions agree with TRBD1. CDR1 is SGHRS and CDR2 is YFSETQ in the germline V gene. Germline trimming cut 4 bases from V and 1 base from J; bases unmatched to any gene: 5. The CDR3 runs 15 residues. The CDR3 loop is CASSQTGASGNTIYF. The CDR3, as DNA: TGCGCCAGCAGCCAAACAGGGGCATCTGGAAACACCATATATTTT.

The chain couples TRBV6-4 to TRBJ2-1; 10 bases line up with TRBD2. CDR3 length: 19 amino acids. V shed 3 bases, J shed 0 bases, and the junction held 11 bases outside the gene matches. In germline, CDR1 is MRHNA, CDR2 SNTAGT. The CDR3 protein is CASSELSASGSTSYNEQFF. CDR3 DNA sequence: TGTGCCAGCAGTGAACTCTCAGCTAGCGGGAGTACCTCCTACAATGAGCAGTTCTTC.

Only a few counts were recorded for this clone. The CDR3 DNA is TGTGCCAGCAGCTTGGTGGGACAGGCATCCTATAATTCACCCCTCCACTTT. It is translated as CASSLVGQASYNSPLHF. This chain links TRBV5-8 with TRBJ1-6, with 8 nucleotides matching TRBD1. The V and J ends lost 0 bases and 1 base, in that order; junction bases with no gene match: 3. CDR1 SGHTS and CDR2 YDEGEE come from the germline V gene. The CDR3 is made up of 17 amino acids. The whole variable domain, remainder taken from reference TRBV5-8 and TRBJ1-6, is EAGVTQSPTHLIKTRGQQATLRCSPISGHTSVYWYQQALGLGLQFLLWYDEGEERNRGNFPPRFSGRQFPNYSSELNVNALELEDSALYLCASSLVGQASYNSPLHFGNGTRLTVT.

The rearrangement links TRBV4-1 to TRBJ2-7; unclear D gene. The CDR3 runs 15 residues. V lost 4 bases to trimming and J lost 3 bases, with 16 bases between them. Germline CDR1 MGHRA, CDR2 YSYEKL. The CDR3 sequence is CASSPALNPSYEQYF. In DNA, the CDR3 is TGCGCCAGCAGCCCCGCTTTGAACCCGAGCTACGAGCAGTACTTC.

The chain's CDR3 is CASSMKVGINEQFF. The CDR3 nucleotides read TGTGCCAGTAGTATGAAGGTCGGGATAAATGAGCAGTTCTTC. The V and J genes are TRBV19 and TRBJ2-1, with D tentatively TRBD2 (5 bases). The CDR3 spans 14 residues. Germline-derived CDR1 and CDR2 are LNHDA and SQIVND (reference sequence). V lost 3 bases and J lost 7, with 13 bases in between. Full variable domain (rest looked up from reference TRBV19 and TRBJ2-1): DGGITQSPKYLFRKEGQNVTLSCEQNLNHDAMYWYRQDPGQGLRLIYYSQIVNDFQKGDIAEGYSVSREKKESFPLTVTSAQKNPTAFYLCASSMKVGINEQFFGPGTRLTVL.

The chain combines TRBV14 with TRBJ2-7, with 9 bases that match TRBD2. J gave up 5 bases and V 4 bases, and 6 bases lay outside the gene matches. Germline CDR1 reads SGHDN; CDR2 reads FVKESK. The CDR3 totals 14 residues. Written as DNA, the CDR3 is TGTGCCAGCAGCCGACTTGCGGGGGGGAACGAGCAGTACTTC. This codes for CASSRLAGGNEQYF.

This chain uses TRBV7-2 with TRBJ1-2, with 12 bases lining up with TRBD1. J lost 5 bases, V lost 2 bases, and 6 bases had no gene match. There are 16 residues in the CDR3. CDR1 and CDR2 (germline): SGHTA, FQGNSA. The chain's CDR3 is CASSLTGTGGWYGYTF. CDR3 bases: TGTGCCAGCAGCTTAACCGGGACAGGGGGCTGGTATGGCTACACCTTC.

The CDR3 loop reads CASSFGQGARATNEKLFF. CDR3 bases: TGTGCCAGCAGCTTCGGACAGGGGGCAAGGGCAACTAATGAAAAACTGTTTTTT. The chain recombines TRBV11-2 with TRBJ1-4, with 11 nucleotides matching TRBD1. V lost 3 bases to trimming and J lost 0 bases; unmatched junction nucleotides: 6. The CDR3 has 18 residues. Germline loops: CDR1 SGHAT, CDR2 FQNNGV.

V is TRBV14 and J is TRBJ2-2, with TRBD2 identical over 7 bases. Trimming removed 6 bases from V and 7 bases from J; junction bases left unmatched: 8. Per germline, CDR1 SGHDN and CDR2 FVKESK. The CDR3 is made up of 14 amino acids. In DNA, the CDR3 is TGTGCCAGCAGGCGGGAGCGCCGTAGCGGGGAGCTGTTTTTT. It encodes CASRRERRSGELFF.

CDR3 in amino acids: CASSIANTGELFF. The CDR3 region has the DNA TGTGCCAGTAGTATCGCGAACACCGGGGAGCTGTTTTTT. The rearrangement joins TRBV19 to TRBJ2-2; D remains unclear. The CDR3 spans 13 residues. Trimming pared 3 bases from V and 0 bases from J, leaving 2 bases between. CDR1 is LNHDA and CDR2 is SQIVND in the germline V gene (reference sequence).

The V and J genes are TRBV18 and TRBJ2-5; 11 bases match TRBD2. The V gene end was trimmed by 3 bases and the J gene end by 4 bases; junction bases not matched to a gene: 4. CDR1 and CDR2 (germline): KGHSH, LQKENI. This CDR3 contains 15 residues. The CDR3 DNA is TGTGCCAGCTCACCCCACCTAGCGGGAGGAGAGACCCAGTACTTC. Protein sequence: CASSPHLAGGETQYF. Full variable domain (rest looked up from reference TRBV18 and TRBJ2-5): NAGVMQNPRHLVRRRGQEARLRCSPMKGHSHVYWYRQLPEEGLKFMVYLQKENIIDESGMPKERFSAEFPKEGPSILRIQQVVRGDSAAYFCASSPHLAGGETQYFGPGTRLLVL.

This clone was detected a few times. The chain is built from TRBV2 and TRBJ1-4; TRBD1 is a possible D gene (6 bases). The CDR3 spans 14 residues. The germline V gene encodes CDR1 SNHLY and CDR2 FYNNEI. V gave up 7 bases and J gave up 0 bases, with 9 bases separating them. The CDR3 region is CASKRDTTNEKLFF. The CDR3 region has the DNA TGTGCCAGCAAACGGGACACAACTAATGAAAAACTGTTTTTT. Supplemented by reference TRBV2 and TRBJ1-4, the full variable domain reads EPEVTQTPSHQVTQMGQEVILRCVPISNHLYFYWYRQILGQKVEFLVSFYNNEISEKSEIFDDQFSVERPDGSNFTLKIRSTKLEDSAMYFCASKRDTTNEKLFFGSGTQLSVL.

The V call is TRBV6-1, the J call TRBJ1-1; D may be TRBD1 (6 bases). The CDR3 is 14 residues long. CDR1 and CDR2 (germline): MNHNS, SASEGT. Trimming left V 2 bases short and J 0 bases short, with 7 bases between. DNA for the CDR3: TGTGCCAGCAGTGAACAGGGGATGAACACTGAAGCTTTCTTT. It encodes CASSEQGMNTEAFF.

The V gene is TRBV2, the J gene TRBJ1-1, with D possibly TRBD1 on 6 matching bases. From germline, CDR1 is SNHLY and CDR2 FYNNEI. The V gene lost 7 bases and the J gene lost 5 bases, with 17 bases spanning the gap. CDR3 length: 14 residues. The CDR3 loop reads CASNLDGGRTEAFF. CDR3 nucleotides: TGTGCCAGCAATTTGGACGGGGGGCGAACTGAAGCTTTCTTT.

This clone was counted a single time. The DNA of the CDR3 is TGTGCCAGCAGTGAAGCCAGGGGTTGGTACGAGCAGTACTTC. Amino acids: CASSEARGWYEQYF. J is TRBJ2-7 and V is TRBV6-1; D might be TRBD1 (6 bases). Trimming cost V 0 bases and J 4 bases, with 10 bases left between them. This CDR3 region has 14 residues. Germline V gene lookup returns CDR1 MNHNS and CDR2 SASEGT.

The rearrangement links TRBV6-5 to TRBJ2-2; 8 nucleotides align to TRBD1. CDR1 and CDR2 from the germline V gene are MNHEY and SVGAGI. Trimming cost V 4 bases and J 7 bases; bases outside gene matches: 8. There are 15 residues in the CDR3. CDR3 amino acids: CASSSQGAKGGELFF. As DNA, the CDR3 is TGTGCCAGCAGTTCTCAGGGGGCCAAAGGCGGGGAGCTGTTTTTT.

The V gene is TRBV6-1, the J gene TRBJ1-5; possibly TRBD1 for D (5 bases). This CDR3 region has 14 residues. The germline CDR1 and CDR2 sequences are MNHNS and SASEGT. Deletions cut 4 bases from V and 7 bases from J, with 14 bases between. CDR3 in amino acids: CASSGEGWGQPQHF. The CDR3 coding sequence is TGTGCCAGCAGTGGGGAGGGGTGGGGCCAGCCCCAGCATTTT.

This chain joins TRBV11-2 and TRBJ2-2, with no clear D. CDR1 and CDR2 from the germline V gene are SGHAT and FQNNGV. V was trimmed by 0 bases and J by 0 bases, leaving 5 bases between them. The length of the CDR3 is 15 residues. The CDR3 loop reads CASSLDRANTGELFF. The CDR3, as DNA: TGTGCCAGCAGCTTAGATCGGGCGAACACCGGGGAGCTGTTTTTT.

This clone is a singleton in its sample. Other DNA sequences of this sample code for an identical CDR3. V usage is TRBV27 and J usage is TRBJ1-2; D possibly corresponds to TRBD1 (6 bases). Trimming cost V 4 bases and J 0 bases, with 12 bases left between them. CDR3 length: 15 amino acids. Per germline, CDR1 MNHEY and CDR2 SMNVEV (reference sequence). The CDR3 sequence is CASSYSTGTNYGYTF. DNA for the CDR3: TGTGCCAGCAGTTATTCTACAGGGACTAACTATGGCTACACCTTC.

The chain joins TRBV5-1 to TRBJ2-5; D remains unclear. The CDR3 consists of 14 residues. Per germline, CDR1 SGHRS and CDR2 YFSETQ. Trimming removed 4 bases from V and 4 bases from J, with 14 bases in between. In DNA form, the CDR3 reads TGCGCCAGCAGCCTCGAACCCCCGGGAGAGACCCAGTACTTC. Protein product: CASSLEPPGETQYF.